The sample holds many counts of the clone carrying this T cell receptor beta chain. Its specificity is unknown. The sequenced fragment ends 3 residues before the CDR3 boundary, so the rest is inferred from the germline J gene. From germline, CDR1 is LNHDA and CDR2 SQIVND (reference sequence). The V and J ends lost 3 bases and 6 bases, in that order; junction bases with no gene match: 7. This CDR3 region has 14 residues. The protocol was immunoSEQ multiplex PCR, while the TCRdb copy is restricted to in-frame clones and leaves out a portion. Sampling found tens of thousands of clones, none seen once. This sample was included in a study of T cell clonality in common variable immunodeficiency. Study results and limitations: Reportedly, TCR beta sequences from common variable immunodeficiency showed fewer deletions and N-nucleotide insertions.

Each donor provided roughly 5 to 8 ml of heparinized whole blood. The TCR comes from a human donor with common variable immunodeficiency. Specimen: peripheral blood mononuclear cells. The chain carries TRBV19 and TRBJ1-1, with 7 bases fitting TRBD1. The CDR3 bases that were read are TGTGCCAGTAGTATCCAGGGGGAGTTGGCTGAA. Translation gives CASSIQGELAE. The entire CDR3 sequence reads CASSIQGELAEAFF.